Described below is a single T cell receptor (beta chain) sequence and its context. Its antigen is undetermined. This sample is drawn from a study of OX40 agonist ivuxolimab in advanced cancers. Study outcomes and limitations: Expanded clones were, on average, more numerous among CD8+ T cells than CD4+. CD4+ and CD8+ blood T cells expanded clonally by week 6 at 0.1 to 3.0 mg/kg. With doses of 0.1-3.0 mg/kg, partial responders showed among the lowest clonal expansion.

Repertoires were generated with immunoSEQ multiplex PCR, while TCRdb's copy carries only in-frame clones and drops some. The repertoire includes tens of thousands of clones, around 90% of them detected once, and 9.5% to 15% sits in the top ten. Autoimmune disease history or systemic immunosuppression led to patients being barred. This CDR3 spans 15 amino acids. Trimming at V came to 7 bases and at J to 0 bases, leaving 4 bases not matched to a gene. CDR1 and CDR2 from the germline V gene are WNHNN and SYGVQD (reference sequence). The chain combines TRBV10-1 with TRBJ2-1; the match to TRBD2 covers 9 bases. The sample consisted of CD4+ or CD8+ T cells sorted from blood, taken in a trial of the OX40 agonist ivuxolimab. The receptor comes from an adult with an advanced solid tumor such as melanoma, head and neck, liver or kidney cancer. In nucleotides, the CDR3 is TGCGCCAGCAACGCAGCGGGAGGCTCCTACAATGAGCAGTTCTTC. Its translation is CASNAAGGSYNEQFF.